Listed below are T cell receptor beta chains from one sample, sequenced in a study of cytomegalovirus exposure and HLA in healthy donors. Measured with immunoSEQ multiplex PCR; TCRdb has only the in-frame clones, and not every one. The table has some 140,000 clones, around 80% seen once; the top ten hold less than 35%. Input material: PBMCs. The receptors here all came from a man aged 30 to 45 in good health and CMV-seropositive. Each CDR3 is given with its conserved first and last residue. D genes are given only for firm matches. The size field is filled for only some rows; it gives once, few, many or a size class.

V gene	D gene	J gene	clone size	CDR3 protein	CDR3 DNA
TRBV5-4	.	TRBJ1-1	.	CASSFGESEAFF	TGTGCCAGCAGCTTCGGGGAAAGTGAAGCTTTCTTT
TRBV6-5	.	TRBJ1-2	.	CASSYSRAGGYTF	TGTGCCAGCAGTTACTCGAGGGCGGGTGGCTACACCTTC
TRBV6-1	TRBD1	TRBJ1-1	few	CASSASQGARGTEAFF	TGTGCCAGCAGTGCATCACAGGGGGCGCGGGGCACTGAAGCTTTCTTT
TRBV5-5	.	TRBJ1-2	.	CASSSSAAINYGYTF	TGTGCCAGCAGCTCCTCCGCCGCTATCAACTATGGCTACACCTTC
TRBV11-2	.	TRBJ1-4	once	CASSLRAKNEKLFF	TGTGCCAGCAGCCTCAGGGCTAAAAATGAAAAACTGTTTTTT
TRBV7-3	TRBD1	TRBJ2-3	.	CASSSLQGVGTDTQYF	TGTGCCAGCAGCTCCCTACAGGGGGTAGGAACAGATACGCAGTATTTT
TRBV5-8	.	TRBJ2-6	.	CASSFGGVLTF	TGTGCCAGCAGCTTTGGGGGGGTCCTGACTTTC
TRBV9	.	TRBJ2-2	once	CASRFADYNTGELFF	TGTGCCAGCAGATTCGCGGACTACAACACCGGGGAGCTGTTTTTT
TRBV7-9	.	TRBJ1-2	.	CASSSGEGSLGGYTF	TGTGCCAGCAGCTCCGGGGAGGGGTCTCTGGGGGGCTACACCTTC
TRBV23-1	.	TRBJ2-7	few	CASSGVETYYYEQYF	TGCGCCAGCAGTGGTGTGGAGACGTACTACTACGAGCAGTACTTC
TRBV7-9	.	TRBJ1-5	.	CASSFGGYNQPQHF	TGTGCCAGCAGCTTCGGAGGGTACAATCAGCCCCAGCATTTT